A single sample gave rise to the 12 T cell receptor beta chains below, sequenced in a study of Ad26.COV2.S vaccination and SARS-CoV-2 variants. Assay used: immunoSEQ multiplex PCR; TCRdb lists only in-frame clones, some missing. The sample holds about 410,000 clones, about nine tenths seen once. The treatment was: approximately 18 received Ad26.COV2.S at low or high dose, single or two shots; five or six received placebo; per-sample allocation not given. Samples came from day 63 after the first vaccine or placebo injection. Sequencing used peripheral blood, obtained in a trial of Ad26.COV2.S vaccine versus placebo. The origin of the receptors is a person aged 18-60 years who received the Ad26.COV2.S COVID-19 vaccine or a placebo.

The chain recombines TRBV11-2 with TRBJ1-6; D may be TRBD1 (6 bases). This CDR3 spans 14 amino acids. CDR1 is SGHAT, CDR2 FQNNGV, per germline. The V gene lost 3 bases and the J gene lost 8 bases, with 11 bases spanning the gap. The CDR3 nucleotides read TGTGCCAGCAGCTTTGTACAGGGAGATTCACCCCTCCACTTT. Protein: CASSFVQGDSPLHF.

This clone was recorded only once. V and J are TRBV2 and TRBJ1-1; D gene uncertain. Germline V gene sequence: CDR1 SNHLY, CDR2 FYNNEI. Trimming removed 4 bases at V and 4 bases at J, with 10 bases between. This CDR3 comprises 13 residues. This CDR3 is CASSVSLVTEAFF. CDR3 nucleotide sequence: TGTGCCAGCAGTGTCAGCCTCGTCACTGAAGCTTTCTTT. Complete variable domain (other parts from reference TRBV2 and TRBJ1-1): EPEVTQTPSHQVTQMGQEVILRCVPISNHLYFYWYRQILGQKVEFLVSFYNNEISEKSEIFDDQFSVERPDGSNFTLKIRSTKLEDSAMYFCASSVSLVTEAFFGQGTRLTVV.

The genes are TRBV7-2 and TRBJ1-4; no clear D gene. The CDR3 spans 16 residues. Germline CDR1 reads SGHTA; CDR2 reads FQGNSA. V was pared by 5 bases and J by 4 bases, with 17 bases between. CDR3 bases: TGTGCCAGCAGCCCTATGCGAGTGCTTCATAATGAAAAACTGTTTTTT. It translates to CASSPMRVLHNEKLFF. The entire variable domain, with the rest obtained from reference TRBV7-2 and TRBJ1-4, is as follows: GAGVSQSPSNKVTEKGKDVELRCDPISGHTALYWYRQSLGQGLEFLIYFQGNSAPDKSGLPSDRFSAERTGGSVSTLTIQRTQQEDSAVYLCASSPMRVLHNEKLFFGSGTQLSVL.

The J gene is TRBJ2-2, the V gene TRBV7-2, with D unclear. The CDR3 loop spans 15 amino acids. Germline V gene sequence: CDR1 SGHTA, CDR2 FQGNSA. V lost 5 bases, J lost 4 bases, and 14 bases lay in between. CDR3 DNA: TGTGCCAGCAGCACCCGACTTGTATCCACCGGGGAGCTGTTTTTT. Residues: CASSTRLVSTGELFF.

The chain has TRBV4-3 and TRBJ2-5; 7 bases fit TRBD1. Germline assignment: CDR1 LGHNA and CDR2 YSLEER. This CDR3 region has 14 residues. The V segment lost 3 bases and the J segment 5 bases; nucleotides outside the gene matches: 6. The CDR3 loop is CASSQNTGDETQYF. The CDR3 DNA follows: TGCGCCAGCAGCCAGAACACAGGGGACGAGACCCAGTACTTC.

V gene TRBV4-3 combines with J gene TRBJ1-4; 7 bases match TRBD1. The CDR3 sequence is 13 residues long. The germline V gene encodes CDR1 LGHNA and CDR2 YSLEER. CDR3 sequence: CPYKGALNEKLFF. The CDR3 DNA sequence: TGCCCCTATAAGGGGGCACTTAATGAAAAACTGTTTTTT.

This chain uses TRBV10-3 with TRBJ2-4; D may be TRBD1 (6 bases). In germline, CDR1 is ENHRY, CDR2 SYGVKD. This CDR3 is 18 amino acids long. Trimming took 0 bases from V and 1 from J, leaving 16 bases between them. DNA of the CDR3: TGTGCCATCAGTGAGTCGGTGGGGCAGGGGAACGCCAAAAACATTCAGTACTTC. It specifies CAISESVGQGNAKNIQYF.

CDR3 in amino acids: CASRSSFWYQETQYF. The CDR3 DNA reads as TGCGCCAGCAGATCTTCATTTTGGTACCAAGAGACCCAGTACTTC. The chain employs TRBV10-1 and TRBJ2-5; D is undetermined. Trimming took 6 bases from V and 0 from J, leaving 14 bases between them. Per germline, CDR1 WNHNN and CDR2 SYGVQD (reference sequence). The CDR3 covers 15 residues.

The chain recombines TRBV27 with TRBJ2-1, with D hard to call. Germline CDR1 reads MNHEY; CDR2 reads SMNVEV (reference sequence). With 2 bases removed from V and 8 bases from J, the gap between germline ends came to 10 bases. CDR3 length: 13 amino acids. This CDR3 is CASSLGPFDEQFF. The CDR3 DNA reads TGTGCCAGCAGTTTAGGACCGTTCGATGAGCAGTTCTTC.

This chain connects TRBV29-1 to TRBJ2-1; 7 bases fit TRBD1. Unmatched junction bases numbered 10, after V lost 5 bases and J lost 6 bases. The CDR3 has 14 residues. Germline lookup yields CDR1 SQVTM and CDR2 ANQGSEA. CDR3 DNA: TGCAGCGTTAACAGGGGAGCCCTTTTCAATGAGCAGTTCTTC. Amino acids: CSVNRGALFNEQFF.

V and J are TRBV19 and TRBJ2-5; 7 nucleotides align to TRBD2. The CDR3 sequence is 14 residues long. Germline assignment: CDR1 LNHDA and CDR2 SQIVND (reference sequence). J lost 5 bases, V lost 3 bases, and 6 bases had no gene match. CDR3 coding DNA: TGTGCCAGTAGTATCTGGGGGGGTCAGGAGACCCAGTACTTC. Protein: CASSIWGGQETQYF.

The V and J genes are TRBV3-1 (or the pseudogene TRBV3-2) and TRBJ1-6; D unclear. The CDR3 sequence is 12 residues long. Trimming left V 6 bases short and J 7 bases short, with 7 bases between. Germline values: CDR1 LGHDT, CDR2 YNNKEL (reference sequence). The CDR3 bases are TGTGCCAGCAGTCCCCTAAATTCACCCCTCCACTTT. It translates to CASSPLNSPLHF.